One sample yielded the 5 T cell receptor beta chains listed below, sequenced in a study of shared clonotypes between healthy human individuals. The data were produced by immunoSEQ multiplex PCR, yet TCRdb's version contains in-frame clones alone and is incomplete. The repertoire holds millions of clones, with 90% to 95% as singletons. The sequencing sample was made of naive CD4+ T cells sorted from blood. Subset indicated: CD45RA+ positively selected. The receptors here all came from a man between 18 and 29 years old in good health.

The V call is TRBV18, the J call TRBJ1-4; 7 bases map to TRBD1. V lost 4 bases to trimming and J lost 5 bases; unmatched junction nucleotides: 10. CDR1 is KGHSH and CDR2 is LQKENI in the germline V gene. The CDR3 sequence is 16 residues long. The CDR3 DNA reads TGTGCCAGCTCACTCACGGGGGGACAGTCAAATGAAAAACTGTTTTTT. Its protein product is CASSLTGGQSNEKLFF.

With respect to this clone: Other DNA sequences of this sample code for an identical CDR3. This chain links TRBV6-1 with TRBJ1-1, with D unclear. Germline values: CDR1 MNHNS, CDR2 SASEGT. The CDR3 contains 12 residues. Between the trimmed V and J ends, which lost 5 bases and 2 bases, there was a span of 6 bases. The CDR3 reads CASSHLNTEAFF. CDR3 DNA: TGTGCCAGCAGTCACTTAAACACTGAAGCTTTCTTT.

The CDR3 spells CASRGYEKLFF. The DNA for the CDR3 is TGTGCCAGCAGGGGATATGAAAAACTGTTTTTT. V is TRBV2 and J is TRBJ1-4, with unresolved D. Trimming removed 6 bases from V and 6 bases from J, with 5 bases in between. Per germline, CDR1 SNHLY and CDR2 FYNNEI. The CDR3 runs to 11 residues.

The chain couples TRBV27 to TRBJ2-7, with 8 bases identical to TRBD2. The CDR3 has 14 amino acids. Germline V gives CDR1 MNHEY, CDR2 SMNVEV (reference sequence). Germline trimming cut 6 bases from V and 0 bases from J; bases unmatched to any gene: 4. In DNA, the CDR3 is TGTGCCAGCAGATTTAGCGGGATCTCCTACGAGCAGTACTTC. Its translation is CASRFSGISYEQYF.

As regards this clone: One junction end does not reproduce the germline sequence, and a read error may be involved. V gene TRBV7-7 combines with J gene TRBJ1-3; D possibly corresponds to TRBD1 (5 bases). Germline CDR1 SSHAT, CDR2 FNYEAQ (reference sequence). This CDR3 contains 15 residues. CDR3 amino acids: CASSPGTASGNTIYF. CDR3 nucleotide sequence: TGTGCTAGCAGCCCTGGGACTGCCTCTGGAAACACCATATATTTT.